These 32 T cell receptor beta chains originate from one sample sequenced in a study of cytomegalovirus exposure and HLA in healthy donors. The PCR contained 60 Vbeta and 13 Jbeta primers. Only in-frame clones appear in the TCRdb table, and some are missing; sequencing was by immunoSEQ multiplex PCR. Of 75,000 to 90,000 clones listed, around 78% are singletons. Sequenced: PBMCs. The origin of the receptors is a male donor in good health and CMV-seropositive.

About this clone itself: The junction differs from germline at one of its ends, possibly a read error. In nucleotides, the CDR3 is TGTTCCAGCAGCTTAGTGGACAGGGGAGCTTTCTTT. Translation: CSSSLVDRGAFF. The genes are TRBV7-9 and TRBJ1-1; 9 bases agree with TRBD1. The CDR3 sequence is 12 residues long. CDR1 and CDR2 (germline): SEHNR, FQNEAQ (reference sequence).

This chain links TRBV4-2 with TRBJ2-7; 9 bases line up with TRBD1. Germline trimming cut 2 bases from V and 4 bases from J; bases unmatched to any gene: 6. The CDR3 length is 15 residues. Germline loops: CDR1 LGHNA, CDR2 YNFKEQ. DNA for the CDR3: TGTGCCAGCAGCCAACCGGGACAGGGTATTTACGAGCAGTACTTC. Translating it yields CASSQPGQGIYEQYF.

In this sample, this clone turned up once. The CDR3 DNA reads TGTGCCAGCAGTGCGCACGGGTCAGACACTGAAGCTTTCTTT. It specifies CASSAHGSDTEAFF. The chain recombines TRBV6-6 with TRBJ1-1; D uncertain. The V gene's germline CDR1 is MNHNY and CDR2 SVGAGI (reference sequence). The CDR3 totals 14 residues. V dropped 5 bases and J dropped 3 bases, with 13 bases sitting between them.

The rearrangement uses TRBV6-4 and TRBJ1-1; unclear D gene. V lost 4 bases and J lost 1, with 7 bases in between. The germline V gene encodes CDR1 MRHNA and CDR2 SNTAGT. The CDR3 length is 13 residues. This CDR3 is CASSGSGNTEAFF. CDR3 coding DNA: TGTGCCAGCAGTGGGTCGGGGAACACTGAAGCTTTCTTT.

The chain combines TRBV6-5 with TRBJ1-1; possibly TRBD1 for D (6 bases). The germline V gene encodes CDR1 MNHEY and CDR2 SVGAGI. V gave up 1 base and J gave up 7 bases, with 19 bases separating them. This CDR3 comprises 16 residues. The CDR3 reads CASSYLSQGIRGEAFF. The CDR3 DNA follows: TGTGCCAGCAGTTACTTATCACAGGGTATCAGAGGTGAAGCTTTCTTT.

This clone has a handful of counts. The chain has TRBV7-9 and TRBJ1-2; possible D gene TRBD1, 5 bases. Trimming stripped 6 bases from V and 4 bases from J, with 12 bases between. This CDR3 comprises 13 residues. CDR1 and CDR2 (germline): SEHNR, FQNEAQ (reference sequence). CDR3 coding DNA: TGTGCCAGCAGAACCGACAGCATCTATGGCTACACCTTC. This translates into CASRTDSIYGYTF.

This chain joins TRBV28 and TRBJ2-7, with D possibly being TRBD1 (5 bases). V was shortened by 5 bases and J by 1 base, with 6 bases between the two germline ends. In germline, CDR1 is MDHEN, CDR2 SYDVKM. The CDR3 has 12 residues. The CDR3 DNA reads as TGTGCCAGCAGTCGACAGTCCTACGAGCAGTACTTC. Protein sequence: CASSRQSYEQYF.

This chain joins TRBV6-5 and TRBJ2-7, with 9 bases aligning to TRBD1. Germline V CDR1 and CDR2: MNHEY, SVGAGI. The CDR3 is 13 amino acids. Trimming took 9 bases from V and 4 from J; bases not matched to a gene: 7. The CDR3 here is CASMDRGRYEQYF. Here the CDR3 DNA reads TGTGCCAGTATGGACAGGGGAAGGTACGAGCAGTACTTC.

The rearrangement links TRBV4-2 to TRBJ2-2; D may be TRBD2 (5 bases). CDR1 and CDR2 (germline): LGHNA, YNFKEQ. With 7 bases removed from V and 4 bases from J, the gap between germline ends came to 19 bases. The length of the CDR3 is 16 residues. The CDR3 DNA reads as TGTGCCAGCACCACCTTTTCCGCTCGGGGCACCGGGGAGCTGTTTTTT. It codes for CASTTFSARGTGELFF.

This clone was counted a few times. The J gene is TRBJ2-1, the V gene TRBV7-9; TRBD2 agrees at 8 bases. This CDR3 is built from 18 residues. The germline V gene has CDR1 SEHNR and CDR2 FQNEAQ (reference sequence). Germline trimming cut 5 bases from V and 1 base from J; bases unmatched to any gene: 13. The CDR3 bases are TGTGCCAGCAGCCGCCCGGGACTAGTACTTAGATCCTACAATGAGCAGTTCTTC. Its translation: CASSRPGLVLRSYNEQFF.

The rearrangement links TRBV6-4 to TRBJ1-2; tentative D call: TRBD1 (6 bases). V gave up 3 bases and J gave up 8 bases, with 16 bases separating them. This CDR3 has 14 amino acids. Germline CDR1 reads MRHNA; CDR2 reads SNTAGT. The CDR3: CASSEPGPGGGYTF. The DNA for the CDR3 is TGTGCCAGCAGTGAACCGGGACCGGGGGGCGGCTACACCTTC.

The genes are TRBV10-1 and TRBJ1-2; 7 positions match TRBD1. Germline V CDR1 and CDR2: WNHNN, SYGVQD (reference sequence). The CDR3 sequence is 16 residues long. Trimming at V came to 6 bases and at J to 1 base, leaving 11 bases not matched to a gene. CDR3 loop: CASSRDRGRLNYGYTF. The DNA for the CDR3 is TGCGCCAGCAGCCGGGACAGAGGACGCCTTAACTATGGCTACACCTTC.

This clone was detected only a few times. The V gene is TRBV27, the J gene TRBJ1-4; 9 nucleotides align to TRBD1. The CDR3 is made up of 15 amino acids. Per the germline V gene, CDR1 is MNHEY and CDR2 is SMNVEV (reference sequence). V shed 0 bases and J 10 bases; nucleotides not matched to a gene: 6. The CDR3 coding sequence is TGTGCCAGCAGTTTATCGACAGGGGGGTTGGGAAAACTGTTTTTT. It yields the protein CASSLSTGGLGKLFF.

The chain links TRBV7-2 to TRBJ1-3; D not certain. The CDR3 covers 15 residues. Per the germline V gene, CDR1 is SGHTA and CDR2 is FQGNSA. V was pared by 5 bases and J by 0 bases, with 11 bases between. The CDR3: CASSPTQVSGNTIYF. Written as DNA, the CDR3 is TGTGCCAGCAGCCCCACCCAGGTCTCTGGAAACACCATATATTTT.

The CDR3: CASSVQGLGDTQYF. CDR3 DNA: TGTGCCAGCAGCGTACAGGGGTTGGGAGATACGCAGTATTTT. This chain connects TRBV5-8 to TRBJ2-3; 7 bases are a match to TRBD1. Germline V gives CDR1 SGHTS, CDR2 YDEGEE. The CDR3 sequence is 14 residues long. V lost 4 bases, J lost 5 bases, and 7 bases stayed unmatched.

This chain uses TRBV9 with TRBJ2-3, with 7 positions matching TRBD1. The CDR3 spans 15 residues. The germline V gene has CDR1 SGDLS and CDR2 YYNGEE. The junction had 4 bases not matched to a gene; V was cut back by 0 bases and J by 3 bases. CDR3 region: CASSVGGGWTDTQYF. CDR3 DNA: TGTGCCAGCAGCGTAGGAGGGGGCTGGACAGATACGCAGTATTTT.

The chain couples TRBV4-1 to TRBJ2-7; weak D call: TRBD2 (6 bases). There are 15 residues in the CDR3. Trimming stripped 1 base from V and 0 bases from J, with 10 bases between. CDR1 and CDR2 from the germline V gene are MGHRA and YSYEKL. CDR3 coding DNA: TGCGCCAGCAGCCAAGGCGTAGCGGCCTCCTACGAGCAGTACTTC. It encodes CASSQGVAASYEQYF.

This clone occurred once. V is TRBV19 and J is TRBJ1-5; tentative D call: TRBD1 (5 bases). CDR3 length: 15 residues. The V gene's germline CDR1 is LNHDA and CDR2 SQIVND (reference sequence). V lost 4 bases, J lost 7 bases, and 17 bases lay in between. DNA for the CDR3: TGTGCCAGTAGTACGAGTCAGGGTCAGGGCCAGCCCCAGCATTTT. Translation gives CASSTSQGQGQPQHF.

This clone was seen more than once but under ten times. This chain uses TRBV19 with TRBJ2-7; TRBD1 matches 8 bases. The CDR3 loop spans 12 amino acids. Germline trimming cut 9 bases from V and 3 bases from J; bases unmatched to any gene: 4. CDR1 LNHDA and CDR2 SQIVND come from the germline V gene (reference sequence). DNA for the CDR3: TGTGCCAGCGGACAGGGCAGCTACGAGCAGTACTTC. It codes for CASGQGSYEQYF.

The chain is built from TRBV6-6 and TRBJ2-3; 9 nucleotides match TRBD1. The CDR3 covers 16 residues. V was pared by 3 bases and J by 0 bases, with 4 bases of the junction left unmatched. Germline assignment: CDR1 MNHNY and CDR2 SVGAGI (reference sequence). Here the CDR3 DNA reads TGTGCCAGCAGTTATCGACAGGGGGTTAGCACAGATACGCAGTATTTT. Its translation: CASSYRQGVSTDTQYF.

V usage is TRBV28 and J usage is TRBJ2-5, with TRBD2 matching 7 bases. With V trimmed by 6 bases and J by 5 bases, 15 bases remained unmatched. The CDR3 covers 16 residues. The V gene's germline CDR1 is MDHEN and CDR2 SYDVKM. CDR3 region: CASSSISRGEGETQYF. The CDR3 DNA is TGTGCCAGCAGCTCTATCAGTCGGGGGGAGGGGGAGACCCAGTACTTC.

This chain uses TRBV9 with TRBJ2-1, with TRBD2 matching 9 bases. This CDR3 spans 18 amino acids. Germline V gives CDR1 SGDLS, CDR2 YYNGEE. J was trimmed by 7 bases and V by 0 bases; bases with no gene match: 14. As DNA, the CDR3 is TGTGCCAGCAGCGTAGGCGGTTCTGCTGCGGGGGGGCTGAATGAGCAGTTCTTC. Translating gives CASSVGGSAAGGLNEQFF.

Worth noting for this clone: Different DNA sequences within this sample yield the same CDR3. The CDR3 DNA follows: TGTGCCAGCAGCGTGGGACTAGCCACAGATACGCAGTATTTT. It specifies CASSVGLATDTQYF. The V gene is TRBV9, the J gene TRBJ2-3, with 9 bases identical to TRBD2. V was clipped by 2 bases and J by 2 bases; unmatched bases: 0. CDR3 size: 14 residues. CDR1 and CDR2 from the germline V gene are SGDLS and YYNGEE.

This clone was seen a single time. The chain carries TRBV4-1 and TRBJ1-4, with D tentatively TRBD1 (6 bases). CDR1 and CDR2 from the germline V gene are MGHRA and YSYEKL. V lost 4 bases and J lost 0, with 9 bases in between. The CDR3 length is 15 residues. DNA for the CDR3: TGCGCCAGCAGCCGACAGGCGGCAACTAATGAAAAACTGTTTTTT. Protein sequence: CASSRQAATNEKLFF.

The chain employs TRBV19 and TRBJ2-1; D is perhaps TRBD1 (6 bases). Per the germline V gene, CDR1 is LNHDA and CDR2 is SQIVND (reference sequence). The CDR3 is 17 residues long. Trimming removed 4 bases from V and 9 bases from J, with 25 bases in between. DNA for the CDR3: TGTGCCAGTAGTAGCTTTGATGGGGGCCCCAGGTTCGGTGAGCAGTTCTTC. This gives the protein CASSSFDGGPRFGEQFF.

The chain joins TRBV5-6 to TRBJ2-7, with a possible D match to TRBD1 (6 bases). The CDR3 is 15 residues long. Per germline, CDR1 SGHDT and CDR2 YYEEEE. Trimming left V 3 bases short and J 0 bases short, with 13 bases between. CDR3 bases: TGTGCCAGCAGCTCACAGGGTAGGGCCTCCTACGAGCAGTACTTC. This codes for CASSSQGRASYEQYF.

V is TRBV7-2 and J is TRBJ2-1; 10 positions agree with TRBD2. The junction had 13 bases not matched to a gene; V was cut back by 5 bases and J by 6 bases. The length of the CDR3 is 17 residues. Per germline, CDR1 SGHTA and CDR2 FQGNSA. CDR3 bases: TGTGCCAGCAGCCCGACCCTCCTAGCGGGAGTGGGCAATGAGCAGTTCTTC. Protein product: CASSPTLLAGVGNEQFF.

The chain links TRBV5-6 to TRBJ2-5; TRBD1 matches 8 bases. This CDR3 comprises 15 residues. Germline V gives CDR1 SGHDT, CDR2 YYEEEE. J lost 5 bases, V lost 5 bases, and 11 bases had no gene match. The CDR3 here is CASRPRTGWVETQYF. The CDR3 DNA reads as TGTGCCAGCAGGCCCCGGACAGGGTGGGTGGAGACCCAGTACTTC.

This clone was seen only a few times. The chain joins TRBV2 to TRBJ1-1, with D perhaps TRBD1 (5 bases). Germline assignment: CDR1 SNHLY and CDR2 FYNNEI. V was shortened by 9 bases and J by 3 bases, with 11 bases between the two germline ends. CDR3 length: 12 amino acids. The CDR3 spells CARGLDDTEAFF. The CDR3 nucleotides are TGTGCCAGGGGACTGGACGACACTGAAGCTTTCTTT. Full variable domain (outside the CDR3, taken from reference TRBV2 and TRBJ1-1): EPEVTQTPSHQVTQMGQEVILRCVPISNHLYFYWYRQILGQKVEFLVSFYNNEISEKSEIFDDQFSVERPDGSNFTLKIRSTKLEDSAMYFCARGLDDTEAFFGQGTRLTVV.

This chain links TRBV19 with TRBJ2-1; maybe TRBD2 (5 bases). Germline V gives CDR1 LNHDA, CDR2 SQIVND (reference sequence). The V gene lost 3 bases and the J gene lost 0 bases, with 9 bases spanning the gap. There are 15 residues in the CDR3. The CDR3 coding sequence is TGTGCCAGTAGTATGGTCGCGGGCTCCTACAATGAGCAGTTCTTC. Protein: CASSMVAGSYNEQFF.

CDR3 sequence reads: CASSQVVRMNYGYTF. CDR3 bases: TGCGCCAGCAGCCAAGTGGTCAGAATGAACTATGGCTACACCTTC. This sequence joins TRBV4-1 and TRBJ1-2; D uncertain. V lost 1 base to trimming and J lost 2 bases, with 11 bases between them. The CDR3 extends over 15 amino acids. Germline V CDR1 and CDR2: MGHRA, YSYEKL.

This chain joins TRBV5-4 and TRBJ1-1; a possible D gene is TRBD1 (5 bases). Germline loops: CDR1 SGHNT, CDR2 YYREEE (reference sequence). Trimming removed 0 bases at V and 4 bases at J, with 13 bases between. The length of the CDR3 is 15 residues. CDR3 protein: CASSLVTVLGTEAFF. The DNA for the CDR3 is TGTGCCAGCAGCTTGGTGACAGTTCTGGGCACTGAAGCTTTCTTT.